This record covers a single T cell receptor beta chain. Its specificity is not known. The data were taken from a study of cytomegalovirus exposure and HLA in healthy donors. Study context: Around 85 million unique TCR sequences came from HLA-typed donors in an early release. Study findings and constraints: Later analysis found that TCR beta chains associated with HLA were more clonally expanded than other, equally common chains.

The PCR ran on 60 Vbeta and 13 Jbeta primers. Libraries were prepared by immunoSEQ multiplex PCR; TCRdb keeps only in-frame clonotypes and omits some of them. The sample has 40,000 or so clones. Trimming stripped 0 bases from V and 0 bases from J, with 12 bases between. This CDR3 region has 16 residues. Germline values: CDR1 KGHSH, CDR2 LQKENI. The sample taken for sequencing was PBMCs. The chain carries TRBV18 and TRBJ2-7, with D possibly matching TRBD2 (5 bases). This receptor was obtained from a woman in her 30s in good health and CMV-seropositive. The CDR3 spells CASSPPPGSSSYEQYF. CDR3 nucleotides: TGTGCCAGCTCACCACCTCCGGGGTCTTCCTCCTACGAGCAGTACTTC.